This T cell receptor beta chain stems from a study of T cell responses to AZD1222 COVID-19 vaccine. Study conclusions and caveats: After the peak T cell response, and only then, were repertoires sampled.

Concerning this clone itself: Its antigen is not known.

Germline CDR1 is SGHTA and CDR2 is FQGNSA. The CDR3 length is 13 residues. Trimming left V 6 bases short and J 8 bases short, with 13 bases between. The table came from immunoSEQ multiplex PCR; TCRdb's copy has only in-frame clones and leaves some out. In the table there are about 78,000 clones, approximately 87% of which are singletons. Pooling of second doses given at about 4 or about 12 weeks was done. The source was peripheral blood, collected 28 days after the second AZD1222 dose. This chain joins TRBV7-2 and TRBJ1-4; D possibly corresponds to TRBD1 (5 bases). The receptor's source is an adult who received the AZD1222 COVID-19 vaccine. CDR3 in amino acids: CASSSWEGEKLFF. CDR3 nucleotide sequence: TGTGCCAGCAGTTCTTGGGAGGGGGAAAAACTGTTTTTT.